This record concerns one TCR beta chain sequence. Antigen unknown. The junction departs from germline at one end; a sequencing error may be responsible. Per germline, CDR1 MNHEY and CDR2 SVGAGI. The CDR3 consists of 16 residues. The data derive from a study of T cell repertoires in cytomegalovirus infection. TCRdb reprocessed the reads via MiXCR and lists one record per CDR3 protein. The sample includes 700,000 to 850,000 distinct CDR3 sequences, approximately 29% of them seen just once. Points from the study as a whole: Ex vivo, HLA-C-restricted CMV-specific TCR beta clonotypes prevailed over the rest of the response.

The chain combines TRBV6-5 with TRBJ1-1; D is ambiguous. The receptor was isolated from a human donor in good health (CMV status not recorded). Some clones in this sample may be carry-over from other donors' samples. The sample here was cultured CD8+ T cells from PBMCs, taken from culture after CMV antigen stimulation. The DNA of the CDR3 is TGTGCCAGCAGTTACTCGAGCGGGGATATGAACGCTGAAGCTTTCTTT. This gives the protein CASSYSSGDMNAEAFF.